One T cell receptor beta chain is described in this entry. The CDR3 length is 14 residues. Trimming stripped 5 bases from V and 6 bases from J, with 16 bases between. Germline V gene lookup returns CDR1 SGHTA and CDR2 FQGNSA. The entry originates in a study of blood T cell repertoires in COVID-19. Whole-study context: Sources were T cells, B-cell-depleted T cells, or PBMCs; the material itself was cDNA or gDNA.

Per the original methods: Counts of nucleated cells, estimated from reference gene primer amplification, were obtained. This table comes from immunoSEQ multiplex PCR, and its TCRdb copy is limited to in-frame clones, with some not included. V and J calls plus clone size are reproduced from that table; the DNA served to infer D and trimming. The sample holds 200,000 to 300,000 clones, 70% to 90% seen once. This chain links TRBV7-2 with TRBJ1-1, with D hard to call. Sequences were obtained from peripheral blood. The source is a man aged 25-40 years with active or convalescent COVID-19. The CDR3: CASSPLLRRPEAFF. The CDR3 DNA sequence: TGTGCCAGCAGCCCCCTGCTGAGGCGGCCTGAAGCTTTCTTT.